What follows is one TCR beta chain and its context. Its specificity is not known. This sample is part of a study of cytomegalovirus exposure and HLA in healthy donors. Overall study context: Earlier findings included some 120 million unique TCR beta sequences obtained from 150 million to 200 million T cells. Whole-study findings and limits: A previous analysis found most TCR beta V segments productive roughly 90% or roughly 30% of the time. As a later analysis showed, several of the most significant clusters appeared to be linked to common viral pathogens. Accurate prediction of HLA-A and HLA-B alleles (for most subjects) was reportedly achieved from TCR beta sequences.

The CDR3 covers 17 residues. The V end was cut by 0 bases, the J end by 9 bases, with 20 bases between. The V gene's germline CDR1 is MGHRA and CDR2 YSYEKL. The PCR employed 60 Vbeta primers together with 13 Jbeta primers. Using immunoSEQ multiplex PCR, the repertoire was profiled, and TCRdb retains in-frame clones only, with some absent. The sample holds some 130,000 clones, about three quarters seen once. This clonotype originated in a woman aged 55-69 years in good health and CMV-seropositive. Sequencing input: PBMCs. The V and J genes are TRBV4-1 and TRBJ2-2, with D tentatively TRBD1 (5 bases). The CDR3 reads CASSQDSRSGQRRELFF. The CDR3 nucleotides are TGCGCCAGCAGCCAAGATAGCCGGAGTGGACAAAGACGGGAGCTGTTTTTT.